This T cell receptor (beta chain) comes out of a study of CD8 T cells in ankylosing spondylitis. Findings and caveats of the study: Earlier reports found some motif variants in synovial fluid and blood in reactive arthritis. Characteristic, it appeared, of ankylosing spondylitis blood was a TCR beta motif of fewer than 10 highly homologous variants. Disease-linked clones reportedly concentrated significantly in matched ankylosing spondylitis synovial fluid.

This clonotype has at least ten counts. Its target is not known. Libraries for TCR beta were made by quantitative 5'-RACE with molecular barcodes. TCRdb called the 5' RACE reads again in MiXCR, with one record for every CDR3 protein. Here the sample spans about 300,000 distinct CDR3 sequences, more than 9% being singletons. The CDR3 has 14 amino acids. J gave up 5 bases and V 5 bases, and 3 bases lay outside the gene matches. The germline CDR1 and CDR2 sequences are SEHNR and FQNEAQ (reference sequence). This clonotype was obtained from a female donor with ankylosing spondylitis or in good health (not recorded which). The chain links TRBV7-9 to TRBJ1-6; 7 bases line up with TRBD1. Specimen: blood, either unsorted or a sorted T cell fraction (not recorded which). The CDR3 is CASSRDRDNSPLHF. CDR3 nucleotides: TGTGCCAGCAGCCGGGACAGAGATAATTCACCCCTCCACTTT.